This is a list of T cell receptor beta chains from one sample in a study of blood T cell repertoires in COVID-19. Sequencing used immunoSEQ multiplex PCR; TCRdb keeps in-frame clones, though not all of them. This sample carries about 490,000 clones, approximately 85% of them seen once, and the ten largest clones take approximately 3.4%. Sequencing input: peripheral blood. The receptors come from a human donor in a cohort sampled during active COVID-19. CDR3s include the opening cysteine and the closing phenylalanine or tryptophan. A D gene is named only where the DNA matches it firmly. The size field is filled for only some rows; it gives once, few, many or a size class.

>NA|TRBJ1-5|TRBV19|TRBD1
CASSSRQGKGQPQHF
TGTGCCAGTAGTAGCCGACAGGGAAAAGGACAGCCCCAGCATTTT
>NA|TRBJ2-6|TRBV5-1|TRBD2
CASSPRAGGRNGANVLTF
TGCGCCAGCAGCCCTAGAGCGGGAGGGCGAAATGGGGCCAACGTCCTGACTTTC
>NA|TRBJ1-1|TRBV5-4|TRBD1
CASSLEGARTEAFF
TGTGCCAGCAGCTTGGAGGGGGCGCGCACTGAAGCTTTCTTT
>NA|TRBJ2-7|TRBV7-2|NA
CASSLGGGPVEQYF
TGTGCCAGCAGCTTAGGGGGGGGCCCAGTAGAGCAGTACTTC
>once|TRBJ2-2|TRBV19|NA
CASKGRVSYTGELFF
TGTGCCAGCAAAGGTCGGGTCTCTTACACCGGGGAGCTGTTTTTT
>few|TRBJ2-2|TRBV10-3|TRBD2
CAISDGGLALNTGELFF
TGTGCCATCAGTGATGGTGGACTAGCGCTTAACACCGGGGAGCTGTTTTTT
>once|TRBJ2-2|TRBV5-1|TRBD2
CASSLQLRTSGNTGELFF
TGCGCCAGCAGCTTGCAACTTCGGACTAGCGGGAACACCGGGGAGCTGTTTTTT
>NA|TRBJ2-1|TRBV2|TRBD1
CASGGGTGSVYEQFF
TGTGCCAGCGGGGGCGGGACAGGGAGCGTCTATGAGCAGTTCTTC
>NA|TRBJ2-7|TRBV15|NA
CATSRDRGGPIPYEQYF
TGTGCCACCAGCAGAGATAGAGGGGGACCGATCCCCTACGAGCAGTACTTC
>few|TRBJ1-4|TRBV5-4|NA
CASSLSGVREKLFF
TGTGCCAGCAGCTTAAGCGGAGTCCGGGAAAAACTGTTTTTT
>NA|TRBJ2-5|TRBV27|NA
CASSLYERETQYF
TGTGCCAGCAGTTTATATGAACGGGAGACCCAGTACTTC
>NA|TRBJ2-3|TRBV7-8|TRBD1
CASSLGQGGDTQYF
TGTGCCAGCAGCTTGGGACAGGGGGGAGATACGCAGTATTTT
>NA|TRBJ2-3|TRBV30|TRBD2
CAWSVGRAGRGSTDTQYF
TGTGCCTGGAGTGTGGGCCGAGCGGGGCGGGGCAGCACAGATACGCAGTATTTT
>NA|TRBJ1-6|TRBV5-4|NA
CASSLRALYNSPLHF
TGTGCCAGCAGCTTACGAGCCCTCTATAATTCACCCCTCCACTTT
>NA|TRBJ1-3|TRBV19|NA
CASSPRGNTIYF
TGTGCCAGTAGCCCCCGTGGAAACACCATATATTTT
>NA|TRBJ1-5|TRBV9|NA
CASSLGGQTQPQHF
TGTGCCAGCAGCCTAGGGGGGCAAACCCAGCCCCAGCATTTT
>NA|TRBJ2-3|TRBV30|TRBD2
CAYESGSATDTQYF
TGTGCCTACGAAAGCGGGAGCGCCACAGATACGCAGTATTTT
>NA|TRBJ2-1|TRBV7-8|NA
CASSLRRELYNEQFF
TGTGCCAGCAGCTTAAGGAGGGAGCTCTACAATGAGCAGTTCTTC
>NA|TRBJ2-2|TRBV7-2|TRBD2
CASSLLAGGTTGELFF
TGTGCCAGCAGCTTGTTAGCGGGAGGGACCACCGGGGAGCTGTTTTTT
>NA|TRBJ2-1|TRBV7-2|TRBD1
CASSLVAGGVYNEQFF
TGTGCCAGCAGCTTAGTAGCAGGGGGCGTCTACAATGAGCAGTTCTTC
>NA|TRBJ2-7|TRBV4-2|TRBD1
CASSQVFDRVGYEQYF
TGTGCCAGCAGCCAAGTATTCGACAGGGTAGGTTACGAGCAGTACTTC
>NA|TRBJ2-7|TRBV11-3|TRBD1
CASSSQNRGLDEQYF
TGTGCCAGCAGCTCACAAAACAGGGGGCTTGACGAGCAGTACTTC
>NA|TRBJ1-1|TRBV5-1|NA
CASSLGQVSRSFVNTEAFF
TGCGCCAGCAGCTTGGGACAGGTATCCCGTTCCTTCGTGAACACTGAAGCTTTCTTT
>NA|TRBJ1-5|TRBV30|TRBD1
CAWNDRGPGQPQHF
TGTGCCTGGAACGACAGGGGGCCCGGTCAGCCCCAGCATTTT
>NA|TRBJ2-1|TRBV7-2|TRBD1
CASSLMATGVYNEQFF
TGTGCCAGCAGCTTAATGGCGACAGGGGTTTACAATGAGCAGTTCTTC
>NA|TRBJ2-1|TRBV3-1/TRBV3-2|TRBD2
CASSQFGLAVNNEQFF
TGTGCCAGCAGCCAGTTTGGACTAGCGGTAAACAATGAGCAGTTCTTC
>NA|TRBJ1-4|TRBV2|NA
CASSRGGGATNEKLFF
TGTGCCAGCAGCCGTGGGGGGGGAGCAACTAATGAAAAACTGTTTTTT
>NA|TRBJ2-2|TRBV3-1/TRBV3-2|TRBD1
CASSQGRQGNTGELFF
TGTGCCAGCAGCCAAGGGAGACAGGGTAACACCGGGGAGCTGTTTTTT
>once|TRBJ2-5|TRBV15|NA
CATSRTERTAYQETQYF
TGTGCCACCAGCAGAACTGAACGGACAGCGTACCAAGAGACCCAGTACTTC
>NA|TRBJ1-4|TRBV6-5|TRBD1
CASSYTGTGDEKLFF
TGTGCCAGCAGTTACACCGGGACAGGGGACGAAAAACTGTTTTTT
>few|TRBJ2-2|TRBV19|NA
CASGQGTDYGELFF
TGTGCCAGCGGCCAAGGGACTGATTACGGGGAGCTGTTTTTT
>NA|TRBJ1-2|TRBV10-3|TRBD1
CAISDPPPGSTGDGYTF
TGTGCCATCAGTGATCCCCCCCCCGGGTCGACAGGGGACGGCTACACCTTC
>NA|TRBJ1-3|TRBV7-8|NA
CASSLDRDTIYF
TGTGCCAGCAGCTTAGATCGGGACACCATATATTTT
>NA|TRBJ1-2|TRBV28|NA
CASRTGRRVGYTF
TGTGCCAGCAGGACGGGGAGAAGAGTGGGCTACACCTTC
>once|TRBJ1-1|TRBV2|NA
CASSEDRESTEAFF
TGTGCCAGCAGTGAAGACAGGGAGAGCACTGAAGCTTTCTTT
>NA|TRBJ1-6|TRBV28|TRBD1
CASSPPGTGDYNSPLHF
TGTGCCAGCAGTCCCCCCGGGACAGGGGACTATAATTCACCCCTCCACTTT
>NA|TRBJ1-2|TRBV6-6|NA
CASSYPIDRSNYGYTF
TGTGCCAGCAGTTACCCGATAGACAGGTCTAACTATGGCTACACCTTC
>NA|TRBJ1-2|TRBV15|TRBD1
CATSMGTGRSTILGGYTF
TGTGCCACCAGCATGGGGACAGGGCGGTCCACGATCTTGGGTGGCTACACCTTC
>once|TRBJ2-2|TRBV28|NA
CASSPDSFRMLFF
TGTGCCAGCAGCCCAGACAGTTTCCGGATGCTGTTTTTT
>NA|TRBJ1-4|TRBV28|NA
CASSQRTPGHEKLFF
TGTGCCAGCAGCCAGAGGACCCCAGGGCATGAAAAACTGTTTTTT
>few|TRBJ1-3|TRBV5-1|TRBD1
CASSLRTGPDTIYF
TGCGCCAGCAGCTTGCGGACAGGGCCGGACACCATATATTTT